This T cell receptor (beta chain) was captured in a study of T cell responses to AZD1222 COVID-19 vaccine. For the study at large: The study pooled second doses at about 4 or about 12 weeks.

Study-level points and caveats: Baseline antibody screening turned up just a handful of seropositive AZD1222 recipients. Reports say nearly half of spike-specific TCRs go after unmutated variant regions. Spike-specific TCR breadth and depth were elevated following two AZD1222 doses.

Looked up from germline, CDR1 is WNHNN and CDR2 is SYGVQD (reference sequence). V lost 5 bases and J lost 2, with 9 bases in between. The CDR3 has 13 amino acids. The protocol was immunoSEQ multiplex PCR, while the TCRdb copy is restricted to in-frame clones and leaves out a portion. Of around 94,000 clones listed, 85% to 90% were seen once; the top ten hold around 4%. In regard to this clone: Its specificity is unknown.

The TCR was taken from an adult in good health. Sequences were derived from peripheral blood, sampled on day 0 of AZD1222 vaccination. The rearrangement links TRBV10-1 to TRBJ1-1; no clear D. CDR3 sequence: CASSRLQNTEAFF. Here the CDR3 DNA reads TGCGCCAGCAGTAGGCTGCAAAACACTGAAGCTTTCTTT.